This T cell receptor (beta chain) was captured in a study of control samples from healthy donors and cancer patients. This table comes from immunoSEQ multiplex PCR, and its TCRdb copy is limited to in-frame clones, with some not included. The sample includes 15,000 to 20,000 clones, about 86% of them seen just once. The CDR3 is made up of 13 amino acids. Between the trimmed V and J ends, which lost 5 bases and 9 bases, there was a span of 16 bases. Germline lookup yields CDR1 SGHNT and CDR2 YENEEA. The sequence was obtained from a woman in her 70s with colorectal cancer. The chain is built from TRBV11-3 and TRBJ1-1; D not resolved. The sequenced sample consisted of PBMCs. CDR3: CASSPGTDWKAFF. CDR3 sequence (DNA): TGTGCCAGCAGCCCCGGCACGGACTGGAAAGCTTTCTTT.